The T cell receptor beta chain described here comes from a study of neoadjuvant anti-PD-1 for oral cavity cancer. These newly diagnosed stage II-IVA oral cavity squamous cell carcinoma patients had no prior systemic or radiation treatment. Sequenced by immunoSEQ multiplex PCR; TCRdb stores in-frame clones only, minus some. Of some 6,900 clones in the sample, about 76% were seen once. CDR3 length: 14 amino acids. The V and J ends lost 7 bases and 3 bases, in that order; junction bases with no gene match: 8. Germline lookup yields CDR1 LNHDA and CDR2 SQIVND (reference sequence). The V call is TRBV19, the J call TRBJ2-7; 8 nucleotides match TRBD1. The sample was PBMCs, taken before nivolumab (anti-PD-1) treatment. The sequence was collected from a person between 40 and 85 years old with oral cavity squamous cell carcinoma. In DNA form, the CDR3 reads TGTGCCAGTAAGTCTCTCGGACAGGGCTACGAGCAGTACTTC. It codes for CASKSLGQGYEQYF.